The rows below give T cell receptor beta chains drawn from one sample of a study of identical twins. TCRdb used MiXCR to reprocess the 5' RACE reads, holding one entry per CDR3 protein. In the table there are hundreds of thousands of distinct CDR3 sequences, 9% to 15% of which are singletons. The same data also went into a second study, on yellow fever vaccine responses in identical twins.

The source material was PBMCs. These TCRs come from a woman in her late teens or twenties in good health. Each CDR3 is given with its conserved first and last residue. Each record gives: V gene, D gene, clone size, J gene, CDR3 DNA, CDR3 protein. D genes are given only for firm matches. The listing skips clone size in some rows; elsewhere it reads once, few, many or a size class.

>TRBV9|-|few|TRBJ2-6
TGTGCCCGCGAGGATGGGGCCAACGTCCTGACTTTC
CAREDGANVLTF
>TRBV27|-|-|TRBJ1-1
TGTGCCGGCGGGGATCAGGACACCCTAGATGAAGCTTTCTTT
CAGGDQDTLDEAFF
>TRBV14|TRBD1|-|TRBJ2-1
TGTGCCAGCAGCCAGACGACAGGGGGTAAATACAATGAGCAGTTCTTC
CASSQTTGGKYNEQFF
>TRBV10-3|TRBD2|many|TRBJ2-3
TGTGCCATCGGGGTAGCGGGAACGGTAGATACGCAGTATTTT
CAIGVAGTVDTQYF
>TRBV7-3|TRBD1|few|TRBJ2-7
TGTGCCAGCAGCTTAGCGGGACAGGGGCAATACGAGCAGTACTTC
CASSLAGQGQYEQYF
>TRBV5-1|TRBD1|many|TRBJ2-7
TGCGCCAGCAGCTTGCGTTGGGACAGATCCTACGAGCAGTACTTC
CASSLRWDRSYEQYF
>TRBV28|TRBD1|-|TRBJ2-2
TGTGCCAGCAGGGGGATGACAGGGGTCGGGGAGCTGTTTTTT
CASRGMTGVGELFF
>TRBV7-9|TRBD1|few|TRBJ2-7
TGTGCCAGCAGCATTCCCCTCGGACAGGGGGGGTTGGACGAGCAGTACTTC
CASSIPLGQGGLDEQYF
>TRBV28|-|-|TRBJ2-5
TGTGCCAGCAGTTCAAAGGGGGCGGGAGTGGAGACCCAGTACTTC
CASSSKGAGVETQYF
>TRBV18|-|-|TRBJ1-2
TGTGCCAGCTCACCACCGGGATTGGGAGGCTATGGCTACACCTTC
CASSPPGLGGYGYTF
>TRBV20-1|TRBD2|-|TRBJ2-2
TGCAGTGCTAGGCCGGGACTAGCGGGGACATACACCGGGGAGCTGTTTTTT
CSARPGLAGTYTGELFF
>TRBV6-1|TRBD2|-|TRBJ2-2
TGTGCCAGCAAGGAGCGGGAGACGGTCGGGGAGCTGTTTTTT
CASKERETVGELFF
>TRBV4-1|-|few|TRBJ2-5
TGCGCCAGCAGCCAAGGGCTAATCCAAGAGACCCAGTACTTC
CASSQGLIQETQYF
>TRBV5-1|TRBD1|-|TRBJ2-7
TGCGCCAGCAGCGCGACAGGGCCCTACGAGCAGTACTTC
CASSATGPYEQYF
>TRBV7-2|TRBD2|-|TRBJ2-3
TGTGCCAGCAGCTTAGGGCCGTATGCGGGGGGGCCGACAGATACGCAGTATTTT
CASSLGPYAGGPTDTQYF
>TRBV20-1|-|few|TRBJ2-1
TGCAGTGTGTTTCGGGGGAACTCCTACAATGAGCAGTTCTTC
CSVFRGNSYNEQFF
>TRBV7-9|-|-|TRBJ2-1
TGTGCCAGCAGCTTACGGGGGCCAGGAGCCAATGAGCAGTTCTTC
CASSLRGPGANEQFF
>TRBV12-3/TRBV12-4|TRBD2|-|TRBJ2-1
TGTGCCAGCACCTTCGGCGGGGGTACCTACAATGAGCAGTTCTTC
CASTFGGGTYNEQFF
>TRBV24-1|TRBD1|few|TRBJ2-3
TGTGCCACCAGTGATACTGGACAGGGTAAGGTGACGGGAAGCACAGATACGCAGTATTTT
CATSDTGQGKVTGSTDTQYF
>TRBV4-2|TRBD2|many|TRBJ2-1
TGTGCCAGCAGCCAAGATGGGACTAGCGGGAGGCCGTGGAATGAGCAGTTCTTC
CASSQDGTSGRPWNEQFF
>TRBV20-1|TRBD1|few|TRBJ1-1
TGCAGTGCTTCTCAGGGGGCTGGGACTGAAGCTTTCTTT
CSASQGAGTEAFF
>TRBV11-3|-|few|TRBJ1-1
TGTGCCAGCAGCTTAGGAAGGAGGACTGAAGCTTTCTTT
CASSLGRRTEAFF
>TRBV4-1|-|few|TRBJ2-4
TGCGCCAGCAGCCAGGGCTTCCTAGCCAAAAACATTCAGTACTTC
CASSQGFLAKNIQYF
>TRBV29-1|-|few|TRBJ1-2
TGCAGCGTTACACCATTCAGGAGCCTCTATGGCTACACCTTC
CSVTPFRSLYGYTF
>TRBV28|TRBD1|many|TRBJ1-4
TGTGCCAGCAGTTTATTGGGACAGGGGGCTAATGAAAAACTGTTTTTT
CASSLLGQGANEKLFF
>TRBV2|-|few|TRBJ1-3
TGTGCCAGACAAGCTGGGGCGACGGCATACTCTGGAAACACCATATATTTT
CARQAGATAYSGNTIYF
>TRBV3-1|-|many|TRBJ2-1
TGTGCCAGCAGTTTGAGAAGGTTTTATGAGCAGTTCTTC
CASSLRRFYEQFF
>TRBV20-1|-|-|TRBJ2-7
TGCAGTGCTAGAGGCAGGGATCGGATCTCCTACGAGCAGTACTTC
CSARGRDRISYEQYF
>TRBV5-5|TRBD1|-|TRBJ1-6
TGTGCCAGCACCCCGGGACAGACTAATTCACCCCTCCACTTT
CASTPGQTNSPLHF
>TRBV10-3|-|many|TRBJ1-5
TGTGCCATCAGTGAGTCGACAGCTTATAGCAATCAGCCCCAGCATTTT
CAISESTAYSNQPQHF
>TRBV12-5|TRBD1|few|TRBJ2-5
TGTGCTAGTGGAGACAGGGTCTTTGAGACCCAGTACTTC
CASGDRVFETQYF
>TRBV5-1|-|few|TRBJ2-3
TGCGCCAGCAGCTTGGCCGACAGCGCCGCTTACACAGATACGCAGTATTTT
CASSLADSAAYTDTQYF
>TRBV20-1|-|many|TRBJ1-6
TGCAGTGCTAGAGACAGGACCTCCTATAATTCACCCCTCCACTTT
CSARDRTSYNSPLHF
>TRBV28|TRBD1|many|TRBJ1-1
TGTGCCAGCAGTACCCGGGACAGGGGGTATCCTGAAGCTTTCTTT
CASSTRDRGYPEAFF
>TRBV5-1|-|-|TRBJ2-1
TGCGCCAGCATGGCAGATACCTACAATGAGCAGTTCTTC
CASMADTYNEQFF
>TRBV29-1|-|many|TRBJ2-5
TGCAGCTTTGGAGGACGTGTCCGGGAAGAGACCCAGTACTTC
CSFGGRVREETQYF
>TRBV20-1|TRBD2|-|TRBJ2-5
TGCAGTGCTAGAGATGAGATAGCGGGGCGCCAAGAGACCCAGTACTTC
CSARDEIAGRQETQYF
>TRBV12-3/TRBV12-4|-|once|TRBJ2-7
TGTGCCAGCAGTTCCTCCACTAGTCACGTGTTATACTTC
CASSSSTSHVLYF
>TRBV6-5|TRBD2|-|TRBJ2-1
TGTGCCAGCAGTTCCATTCCCGGGACTACCTACAATGAGCAGTTCTTC
CASSSIPGTTYNEQFF
>TRBV12-3/TRBV12-4|-|-|TRBJ1-1
TGTGCCAGCAGTTCCAGACAGGTAAATGAAGCTTTCTTT
CASSSRQVNEAFF
>TRBV2|TRBD2|few|TRBJ2-1
TGTGCCAGCTTATCGGGGGGTGAGCAGTTCTTC
CASLSGGEQFF
>TRBV12-3/TRBV12-4|-|few|TRBJ2-6
TGTGCCAGCCGCCTTTCAGGTGGGGCCAACGTCCTGACTTTC
CASRLSGGANVLTF
>TRBV10-3|-|-|TRBJ2-2
TGTGCCATCAGTGGTAGAGGCGGGGAGCTGTTTTTT
CAISGRGGELFF
>TRBV6-5|-|many|TRBJ1-4
TGTGCCAGCAGTTACGACGGGAGTGAAAAACTGTTTTTT
CASSYDGSEKLFF
>TRBV24-1|-|-|TRBJ2-1
TGTGCCACCAGTGATTTACACAGAAACAATGAGCGGTTCTTC
CATSDLHRNNERFF
>TRBV27|TRBD1|few|TRBJ1-1
TGTGCCAGCAGTCGTACAGGGGGCGGGGCCACTGAAGCTTTCTTT
CASSRTGGGATEAFF
>TRBV27|-|few|TRBJ1-6
TGTGCCAGCAGTCCAGGCGGGTTTTCACCCCTCCACTTT
CASSPGGFSPLHF
>TRBV6-5|TRBD1|-|TRBJ1-2
TGTGCCAGCAGTTACTCTCCTGGGGACAGGGGCGGCTACACCTTC
CASSYSPGDRGGYTF
>TRBV20-1|-|-|TRBJ2-1
TGCAGTGCCGATGGGCGGGACCCCGAGGGGAATGAGCAGTTCTTC
CSADGRDPEGNEQFF
>TRBV24-1|-|-|TRBJ2-5
TGTGCCACCGGGACGCGGGAGACCCAGTACTTC
CATGTRETQYF
>TRBV12-3/TRBV12-4|-|-|TRBJ2-7
TGTGCCAGCAGACCCCACCTAGGGCCCTACGAGCAGTACTTC
CASRPHLGPYEQYF
>TRBV7-9|TRBD2|few|TRBJ2-1
TGTGCCAGCAGCCCCAGCCTAGCGGGAGGGAAGGATGAGCAGTTCTTC
CASSPSLAGGKDEQFF
>TRBV12-3/TRBV12-4|-|-|TRBJ2-1
TGTGCCAGCATCAAGACTAGCTCCTACAATGAGCAGTTCTTC
CASIKTSSYNEQFF
>TRBV3-1|-|few|TRBJ2-3
TGTGCCAGCGGGGACCCAAACACAGATACGCAGTATTTT
CASGDPNTDTQYF